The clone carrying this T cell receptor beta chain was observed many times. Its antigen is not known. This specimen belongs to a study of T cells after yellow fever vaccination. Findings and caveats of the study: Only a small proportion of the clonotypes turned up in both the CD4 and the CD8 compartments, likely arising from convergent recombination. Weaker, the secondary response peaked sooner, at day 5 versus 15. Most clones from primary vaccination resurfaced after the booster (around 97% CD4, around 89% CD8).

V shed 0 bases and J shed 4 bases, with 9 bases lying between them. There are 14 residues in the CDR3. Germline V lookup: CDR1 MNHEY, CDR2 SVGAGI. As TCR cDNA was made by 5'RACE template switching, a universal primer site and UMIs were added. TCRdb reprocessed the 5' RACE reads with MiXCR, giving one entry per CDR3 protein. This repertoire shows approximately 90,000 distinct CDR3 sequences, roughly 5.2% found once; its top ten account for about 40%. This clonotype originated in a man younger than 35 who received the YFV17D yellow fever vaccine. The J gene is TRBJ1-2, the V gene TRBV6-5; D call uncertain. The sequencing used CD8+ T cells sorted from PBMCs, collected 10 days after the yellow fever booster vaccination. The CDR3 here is CASSYSRQAYGYTF. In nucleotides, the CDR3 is TGTGCCAGCAGTTACTCGAGGCAGGCCTATGGCTACACCTTC.